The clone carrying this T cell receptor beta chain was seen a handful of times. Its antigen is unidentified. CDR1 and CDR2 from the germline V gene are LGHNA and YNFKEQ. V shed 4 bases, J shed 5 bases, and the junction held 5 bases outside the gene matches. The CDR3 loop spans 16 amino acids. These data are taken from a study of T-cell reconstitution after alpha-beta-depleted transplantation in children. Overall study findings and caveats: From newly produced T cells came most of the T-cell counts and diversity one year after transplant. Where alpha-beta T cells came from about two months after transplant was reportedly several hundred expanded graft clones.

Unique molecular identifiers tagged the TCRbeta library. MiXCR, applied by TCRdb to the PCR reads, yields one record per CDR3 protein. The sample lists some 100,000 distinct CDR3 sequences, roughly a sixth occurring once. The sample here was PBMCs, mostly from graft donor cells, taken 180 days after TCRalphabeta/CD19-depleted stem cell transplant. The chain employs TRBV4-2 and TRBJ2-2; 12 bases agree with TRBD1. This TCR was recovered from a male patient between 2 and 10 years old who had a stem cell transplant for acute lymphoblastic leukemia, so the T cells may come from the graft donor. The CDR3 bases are TGTGCCAGCAGCCCTGGGGACAGGGGGCCGACCGGGGAGCTGTTTTTT. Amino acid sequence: CASSPGDRGPTGELFF.